A selection of T cell receptor beta chains follows, all from one sample in a study of blood T cell repertoires in COVID-19. Assay used: immunoSEQ multiplex PCR; TCRdb lists only in-frame clones, some missing. The sample lists under 80,000 clones; around 87% were seen once. Material: peripheral blood. The receptors originated from a man aged 60 to 69 with acute or convalescent COVID-19. The CDR3 runs from the conserved cysteine through the conserved F or W. The D gene is left open where the match is weak. Not all rows give a size; the values are once, few, many and, for expanded clones, a class.

J	size	D	V	CDR3	DNA
TRBJ1-2	once	NA	TRBV24-1	CATSEGRGFGYTF	TGTGCCACCAGTGAGGGCAGGGGTTTTGGCTACACCTTC
TRBJ1-6	NA	NA	TRBV7-2	CASSLGLPSSYNSPLHF	TGTGCCAGCAGCTTAGGACTTCCGAGCTCCTATAATTCACCCCTCCACTTT
TRBJ2-1	NA	NA	TRBV2	CASTSGAEQFF	TGTGCCAGTACCTCCGGAGCTGAGCAGTTCTTC
TRBJ1-5	NA	TRBD1	TRBV27	CASGSLQGGNQPQHF	TGTGCCAGCGGGTCCCTACAGGGGGGCAATCAGCCCCAGCATTTT
TRBJ2-4	NA	NA	TRBV6-1	CASSEGGLAKNIQYF	TGTGCCAGCAGTGAGGGGGGACTAGCCAAAAACATTCAGTACTTC
TRBJ2-6	NA	NA	TRBV19	CAVESLGANVLTF	TGTGCCGTAGAGTCTCTCGGGGCCAACGTCCTGACTTTC
TRBJ1-3	NA	NA	TRBV4-3	CASSQDPQTTSGNTIYF	TGCGCCAGCAGCCAAGATCCCCAGACAACCTCTGGAAACACCATATATTTT
TRBJ2-7	NA	NA	TRBV27	CASSFQGPRYYEQYF	TGTGCCAGCAGTTTTCAGGGGCCACGCTACTACGAGCAGTACTTC
TRBJ2-5	NA	TRBD2	TRBV3-1/TRBV3-2	CASSQDPAGGAETQYF	TGTGCCAGCAGCCAAGATCCAGCGGGGGGTGCGGAGACCCAGTACTTC
TRBJ1-1	NA	TRBD1	TRBV18	CASSRQGSNTEAFF	TGTGCCAGCTCACGACAGGGATCCAACACTGAAGCTTTCTTT
TRBJ2-5	NA	TRBD2	TRBV6-2/TRBV6-3	CASSLTGGPQETQYF	TGTGCCAGCAGTCTGACGGGGGGTCCTCAAGAGACCCAGTACTTC
TRBJ1-2	once	NA	TRBV30	CAWSLGGARNYGYTF	TGTGCCTGGAGCCTAGGGGGGGCGCGGAACTATGGCTACACCTTC
TRBJ2-3	NA	TRBD2	TRBV5-4	CASSLGRLAPDTQYF	TGTGCCAGCAGCTTGGGGAGACTAGCGCCAGATACGCAGTATTTT
TRBJ1-1	once	NA	TRBV9	CASSPQPGSITEAFF	TGTGCCAGCAGCCCGCAGCCGGGGAGTATCACTGAAGCTTTCTTT
TRBJ2-5	NA	NA	TRBV4-1	CASSQVLRDIRTQYF	TGCGCCAGCAGCCAAGTTCTGCGAGACATTCGGACCCAGTACTTC
TRBJ2-1	NA	NA	TRBV19	CASSMAGNEQFF	TGTGCCAGTAGTATGGCGGGCAATGAGCAGTTCTTC
TRBJ1-5	once	TRBD1	TRBV4-1	CASSQEEQGARQPQHF	TGCGCCAGCAGCCAAGAAGAACAGGGGGCAAGGCAGCCCCAGCATTTT
TRBJ1-1	NA	TRBD1	TRBV28	CASSLYTGGTEAFF	TGTGCCAGCAGTTTATACACAGGGGGCACTGAAGCTTTCTTT
TRBJ1-3	NA	TRBD1	TRBV19	CASSTTGTASGNTIYF	TGTGCCAGTAGTACCACCGGGACAGCATCTGGAAACACCATATATTTT
TRBJ2-5	NA	TRBD2	TRBV6-6	CASSRAGEETQYF	TGTGCCAGCAGCCGCGCGGGGGAAGAGACCCAGTACTTC
TRBJ1-6	NA	TRBD1	TRBV6-5	CASSHRGFNNSPLHF	TGTGCCAGCAGTCACAGGGGGTTCAATAATTCACCCCTCCACTTT
TRBJ2-2	NA	TRBD2	TRBV27	CASTWTGGVNTGELFF	TGTGCCAGCACCTGGACGGGGGGGGTTAACACCGGGGAGCTGTTTTTT
TRBJ1-6	NA	TRBD1	TRBV6-6	CASSPRQGMAPSPLHF	TGTGCCAGCAGCCCCAGACAGGGGATGGCCCCTTCACCCCTCCACTTT
TRBJ1-3	NA	NA	TRBV9	CASSVGFGAGLNTIYF	TGTGCCAGCAGCGTAGGGTTTGGTGCTGGCCTAAACACCATATATTTT
TRBJ2-1	NA	NA	TRBV2	CASILGGSDNEQFF	TGTGCCAGTATCCTCGGGGGATCGGACAATGAGCAGTTCTTC
TRBJ1-6	few	NA	TRBV4-2	CASSQDLRGLHSPLHF	TGTGCCAGCAGCCAAGACCTGCGAGGCCTCCATTCACCCCTCCACTTT
TRBJ1-2	NA	NA	TRBV18	CASSPGGRQNYGYTF	TGTGCCAGCTCACCCGGGGGACGTCAGAACTATGGCTACACCTTC
TRBJ2-1	NA	NA	TRBV5-4	CASSLAYGPYNEQFF	TGTGCCAGCAGCTTGGCTTATGGGCCTTACAATGAGCAGTTCTTC
TRBJ1-3	NA	NA	TRBV12-5	CASGEGTPSGNTIYF	TGTGCTAGTGGGGAAGGGACACCCTCTGGAAACACCATATATTTT
TRBJ1-5	NA	NA	TRBV7-8	CASSPRGGGARQPQHF	TGTGCCAGCAGCCCCCGAGGGGGGGGCGCCCGTCAGCCCCAGCATTTT
TRBJ1-5	NA	NA	TRBV30	CAWSNPGTGRGEPQHF	TGTGCCTGGAGTAACCCCGGTACAGGTCGGGGGGAGCCCCAGCATTTT
TRBJ2-3	NA	TRBD2	TRBV28	CASRRLAGAYPRDTQYF	TGTGCCAGCAGGCGACTAGCGGGGGCCTATCCGCGGGATACGCAGTATTTT
TRBJ1-5	many	NA	TRBV2	CASISGEGKPQHF	TGTGCCAGCATCTCTGGGGAGGGGAAGCCCCAGCATTTT